These 4 T cell receptor beta chains were sequenced from one sample in a study of long-term antiretroviral therapy in people with HIV. The authors ran the immunoSEQ assay, v3.0, at survey level. The method was immunoSEQ multiplex PCR; TCRdb's version includes in-frame clones alone and lacks a portion of them. The table includes 25,000 to 30,000 clones, approximately 95% detected once. The specimen comprised unsorted PBMCs, sampled 5.3 years after starting antiretroviral therapy. These receptors originate from a man aged 30 to 39 with HIV.

The chain links TRBV5-1 to TRBJ2-7; D may correspond to TRBD1 or TRBD2 (6 bases each). Germline V gives CDR1 SGHRS, CDR2 YFSETQ. The CDR3 consists of 13 residues. V was shortened by 5 bases and J by 4 bases, with 13 bases between the two germline ends. CDR3 loop: CASRRGAEYEQYF. As DNA, the CDR3 is TGCGCCAGCAGGAGGGGGGCCGAATACGAGCAGTACTTC.

The CDR3: CASIGQSYGYTF. Here the CDR3 DNA reads TGTGCCAGCATCGGACAGTCCTATGGCTACACCTTC. This rearrangement joins TRBV2 to TRBJ1-2; D perhaps matches TRBD1 (6 bases). The germline V and J ends were trimmed by 7 bases and 4 bases, with 10 bases remaining between them. The CDR3 is 12 amino acids. From germline, CDR1 is SNHLY and CDR2 FYNNEI.

This sequence joins TRBV30 and TRBJ2-5, with unresolved D. The germline CDR1 and CDR2 sequences are GTSNPN and SVGIG (reference sequence). This CDR3 has 11 residues. The V gene lost 6 bases and the J gene lost 4 bases, with 9 bases spanning the gap. This CDR3 is CACPVGETQYF. CDR3 coding DNA: TGTGCCTGTCCAGTAGGAGAGACCCAGTACTTC.

The chain links TRBV7-2 to TRBJ1-2; D is undetermined. CDR1 SGHTA and CDR2 FQGNSA come from the germline V gene. The germline V and J ends were trimmed by 2 bases and 6 bases, with 10 bases remaining between them. The CDR3 totals 13 residues. CDR3 nucleotides: TGTGCCAGCAGCTTAACGCTAGCCGATGGCTACACCTTC. This sequence encodes CASSLTLADGYTF. Supplemented by reference TRBV7-2 and TRBJ1-2, the full variable domain reads GAGVSQSPSNKVTEKGKDVELRCDPISGHTALYWYRQSLGQGLEFLIYFQGNSAPDKSGLPSDRFSAERTGGSVSTLTIQRTQQEDSAVYLCASSLTLADGYTFGSGTRLTVV.